This TCR beta chain was documented in a study of T cell repertoires in cytomegalovirus infection. In germline, CDR1 is MNHEY, CDR2 SVGEGT. V dropped 6 bases and J dropped 0 bases, with 21 bases sitting between them. The CDR3 contains 18 residues. TCRdb re-called the reads with MiXCR, one entry per CDR3 protein. Found here are roughly 280,000 distinct CDR3 sequences, roughly a fifth of them singletons; the top ten hold roughly 19%. In this sample, this clonotype turned up a few times. The antigen is unknown. The sequence came from a human donor in good health (CMV status not recorded). Some clones in this sample may be carry-over from other donors' samples. The chain is built from TRBV6-2 or TRBV6-3 and TRBJ1-3; tentative D call: TRBD1 (6 bases). Sequenced here: cultured PBMCs, sampled from culture after CMV antigen stimulation. The CDR3 coding sequence is TGTGCCAGCAGCCTGCGACGGGGGGCGCCGAGCTCTGGAAACACCATATATTTT. Residues: CASSLRRGAPSSGNTIYF.